These 19 T cell receptor beta chains were all obtained from the same sample, sequenced in a study of Graves' ophthalmopathy and Graves' hyperthyroidism. CDR3 regions of TCR beta were amplified from RNA transcripts. The first round was an RT-PCR with HTBI primers, and the second round was a multiplex PCR. TCRdb independently ran MiXCR on the multiplex PCR reads; one entry per CDR3 protein. This table holds about 240,000 distinct CDR3 sequences, 45% found once. Sequenced: peripheral blood. These receptors came from an adult man with Graves' ophthalmopathy.

This clonotype has ten or more counts. V usage is TRBV7-2 and J usage is TRBJ1-1; possibly TRBD1 for D (6 bases). Germline lookup yields CDR1 SGHTA and CDR2 FQGNSA. V was trimmed by 3 bases and J by 11 bases, leaving 16 bases between them. The CDR3 covers 13 residues. The chain's CDR3 is CASSLDSPGDAFF. CDR3 in DNA: TGTGCCAGCAGCTTGGACAGCCCCGGGGACGCTTTCTTT.

The chain links TRBV20-1 to TRBJ2-5; 8 bases map to TRBD2. CDR3 size: 14 residues. V was pared by 6 bases and J by 2 bases, with 8 bases of the junction left unmatched. From germline, CDR1 is DFQATT and CDR2 SNEGSKA (reference sequence). The CDR3 region is CSARSGGLQETQYF. The CDR3 region has the DNA TGCAGTGCCAGGAGCGGGGGACTTCAAGAGACCCAGTACTTC.

This clonotype was counted a single time. V is TRBV15 and J is TRBJ1-2, with TRBD1 as a possible D gene (6 bases). The CDR3 totals 17 residues. Germline CDR1 is LNHNV and CDR2 is YYDKDF (reference sequence). V was pared by 8 bases and J by 3 bases, with 25 bases between. CDR3 loop: CATQVRGRGVGDYGYTF. CDR3 sequence (DNA): TGTGCCACCCAAGTCAGGGGAAGGGGAGTGGGAGACTATGGCTACACCTTC.

This clonotype was observed a few times. The DNA for the CDR3 is TGTGCCAGCAGTTTATTTCTCGGCAGAGGGTACGAGCAGTACTTC. Translation: CASSLFLGRGYEQYF. The chain combines TRBV12-3 or TRBV12-4 with TRBJ2-7, with a possible D match to TRBD2 (5 bases). This CDR3 has 15 residues. V lost 2 bases and J lost 4, with 15 bases in between.

This clonotype showed up just a few times. One end of the junction fails to match germline, which may point to a read error. This chain connects TRBV10-3 to TRBJ2-7; D is unclear. From germline, CDR1 is ENHRY and CDR2 SYGVKD. The CDR3 sequence is 14 residues long. The CDR3 coding sequence is TGTGCCAGCAGTTACTGGGCTAAGAGCAACGAGCAGTACTTC. Translating gives CASSYWAKSNEQYF.

The sample holds a few counts of this clonotype. The chain employs TRBV12-3 or TRBV12-4 and TRBJ1-6; D remains ambiguous. Trimming left V 7 bases short and J 8 bases short, with 9 bases between. There are 12 residues in the CDR3. The CDR3 coding sequence is TGTGCCAGCAAAGTCTCCTATTCACCCCTCCACTTT. Amino acid sequence: CASKVSYSPLHF.

V and J are TRBV5-8 and TRBJ1-3; 7 nucleotides line up with TRBD1. Germline CDR1 reads SGHTS; CDR2 reads YDEGEE. With V trimmed by 1 base and J by 4 bases, 5 bases remained unmatched. The CDR3 length is 15 residues. Here the CDR3 reads CASSLLTGEGNTIYF. Here the CDR3 DNA reads TGTGCCAGCAGCTTGCTCACAGGGGAAGGAAACACCATATATTTT.

The V and J genes are TRBV7-3 and TRBJ2-6, with TRBD2 identical over 13 bases. J gave up 2 bases and V 5 bases, and 12 bases lay outside the gene matches. The CDR3 is 20 amino acids. Germline CDR1 SGHTA, CDR2 FQGTGA. The CDR3 here is CASSPTPRLAGGTGANVLTF. CDR3 nucleotide sequence: TGTGCCAGCAGCCCCACCCCCCGACTAGCGGGAGGAACTGGGGCCAACGTCCTGACTTTC.

The chain employs TRBV6-2 or TRBV6-3 and TRBJ2-7, with 9 bases lining up with TRBD1. V shed 2 bases and J 4 bases; nucleotides not matched to a gene: 3. The CDR3 consists of 14 residues. The germline V gene has CDR1 MNHEY and CDR2 SVGEGT. The CDR3 sequence: CASSYAGTGYEQYF. The CDR3 region has the DNA TGTGCCAGCAGTTACGCCGGGACAGGGTACGAGCAGTACTTC.

The genes are TRBV7-9 and TRBJ1-2, with D uncertain. Germline assignment: CDR1 SEHNR and CDR2 FQNEAQ (reference sequence). This CDR3 contains 17 residues. Trimming removed 5 bases from V and 5 bases from J, with 24 bases in between. The CDR3 region is CASSHPQGGDRGYGYTF. CDR3 nucleotides: TGTGCCAGCAGCCACCCTCAAGGTGGGGATCGGGGTTATGGCTACACCTTC.

This clonotype was counted only a few times. The genes are TRBV24-1 and TRBJ1-1; possible D gene TRBD1, 5 bases. CDR3 size: 15 residues. V lost 4 bases to trimming and J lost 3 bases, with 14 bases between them. Germline CDR1 is KGHDR and CDR2 is SFDVKD. CDR3 nucleotides: TGTGCCACCAGTGAAGGCGGCCCGGGGGACACTGAAGCTTTCTTT. Its translation: CATSEGGPGDTEAFF.

CDR3 bases: TGTGCCAGCAGTTTTGGACAGCCTCGTAGCTCCTATAATTCACCCCTCCACTTT. Its protein is CASSFGQPRSSYNSPLHF. V is TRBV6-2 or TRBV6-3 and J is TRBJ1-6; perhaps TRBD1 as D (6 bases). Germline V lookup: CDR1 MNHEY, CDR2 SVGEGT. The CDR3 has 18 residues. V dropped 4 bases and J dropped 0 bases, with 16 bases sitting between them.

This clonotype was recorded a few times. The CDR3 DNA reads TGTGCCAGCAGCTTGATGTCTGGGGAGGCCAACTATGGCTACACCTTC. As protein: CASSLMSGEANYGYTF. The genes are TRBV5-6 and TRBJ1-2; D ambiguous. The CDR3 runs 16 residues. Germline V gene sequence: CDR1 SGHDT, CDR2 YYEEEE. Trimming took off 1 base at V and 2 bases at J, with 15 bases between the two ends.

This clonotype has just a few counts. The chain is built from TRBV7-9 and TRBJ2-5; 9 nucleotides agree with TRBD1. Germline CDR1 reads SEHNR; CDR2 reads FQNEAQ (reference sequence). This CDR3 is 18 amino acids long. J lost 4 bases, V lost 4 bases, and 16 bases had no gene match. The CDR3 reads CASSSRRPGQGAGETQYF. Here the CDR3 DNA reads TGTGCCAGCAGCTCTAGGAGACCGGGACAGGGTGCGGGAGAGACCCAGTACTTC.

There are many counts of this clonotype. The V call is TRBV29-1, the J call TRBJ2-7; TRBD2 is a possible D gene (6 bases). The germline V gene has CDR1 SQVTM and CDR2 ANQGSEA. The CDR3 loop spans 14 amino acids. V was clipped by 6 bases and J by 3 bases, with 18 bases between them. CDR3 sequence: CSVEGRGPHYEQYF. DNA of the CDR3: TGCAGCGTGGAGGGGCGGGGTCCCCACTACGAGCAGTACTTC.

In its sample, this clonotype was seen a few times. The rearrangement joins TRBV6-5 to TRBJ1-2; a possible D gene is TRBD1 (5 bases). V lost 2 bases and J 8 bases, leaving 18 bases between the germline ends. Germline V lookup: CDR1 MNHEY, CDR2 SVGAGI. This CDR3 region has 15 residues. CDR3 in amino acids: CASSYRTKGLGGYTF. DNA of the CDR3: TGTGCCAGCAGTTACCGGACGAAGGGGCTAGGGGGCTACACCTTC.

This clonotype occurred a few times. The rearrangement joins TRBV6-1 to TRBJ2-5, with TRBD1 matching 8 bases. CDR1 MNHNS and CDR2 SASEGT come from the germline V gene. This CDR3 region has 12 residues. Trimming removed 6 bases from V and 3 bases from J; junction bases left unmatched: 0. CDR3 residues: CASRGQEETQYF. The CDR3 nucleotides read TGTGCCAGCAGGGGACAGGAAGAGACCCAGTACTTC.

This clonotype was seen a handful of times. The DNA of the CDR3 is TGTGCCAGCAGCTTAAGGGACAGCCGTGGCTACACCTTC. This gives the protein CASSLRDSRGYTF. The rearrangement links TRBV7-3 to TRBJ1-2, with TRBD1 matching over 7 bases. Germline CDR1 is SGHTA and CDR2 is FQGTGA. V was pared by 1 base and J by 7 bases, with 3 bases of the junction left unmatched. CDR3 length equals 13 residues.

In this sample, this clonotype turned up a few times. The chain couples TRBV9 to TRBJ1-6; TRBD1 agrees at 7 bases. CDR3 length: 14 amino acids. After removal of 2 bases from V and 7 bases from J, the junction contained 3 bases not matched to a gene. Germline V gene sequence: CDR1 SGDLS, CDR2 YYNGEE. The CDR3 here is CASSVTGVNSPLHF. CDR3 nucleotides: TGTGCCAGCAGCGTCACAGGGGTGAATTCACCCCTCCACTTT.